Described below is a single T cell receptor (beta chain) sequence and its context. The antigen this receptor binds is unknown. No base qualities exist here, and no much larger clone lies one base off it. The sample is drawn from a study of OX40 agonist ivuxolimab in advanced cancers. Notes on the research overall: Ivuxolimab was an agonistic, fully human IgG2 monoclonal antibody directed against OX40 (CD134), a costimulatory receptor. A male proportion of roughly 80% and a mean age of approximately 60 years, ranging from roughly 23 to 85, were recorded for the dose-escalation cohort. The point of sequencing TCRbeta in the periphery was to test whether ivuxolimab changed TCR sequence diversity and drove clonal T-cell expansion. Patients were allowed to have had prior anti-PD-1, anti-PD-L1 or anti-CTLA-4 therapy, and approximately 41% of the dose-escalation patients had previously received checkpoint inhibitors. The paper covers the monotherapy dose-escalation part of the phase I ivuxolimab trial, which included N ≈ 57 patients. Of the approximately 54 dose-escalation patients, hepatocellular carcinoma was present in roughly 19, melanoma in approximately 15, renal cell carcinoma in 9 and head and neck cancer in 9. Three dose-escalation patients achieved partial responses, one with hepatocellular carcinoma and two with cutaneous melanoma. Intravenous ivuxolimab was administered to patients every 2 weeks at six dose levels: 0.01, 0.1, 0.3, 1.5, 3 and 10 mg/kg. Study-wide findings and limitations: The antigen specificity of the peripheral T cells that underwent clonal expansion was not determined. Low levels of normalized T-cell clonal expansion were also seen in some nonresponding patients. Partial responders in the 0.1-3.0 mg/kg groups had among the lowest normalized peripheral clonal expansion, especially among CD8+ T cells. At doses of 0.1 to 3.0 mg/kg, clonal expansion of both CD4+ and CD8+ T cells in blood was seen between baseline and week 6. After ivuxolimab, more expanded clones were found on average in CD8+ T cells than in CD4+ T cells.

The trial excluded patients who had a history of autoimmune disease or were on systemic immunosuppression. In every dose cohort, peripheral blood was drawn for TCR sequencing at baseline, cycle 4 day 1, and cycle 7 day 1. Samples came from an open-label, multicenter, first-in-human phase I dose-escalation trial of ivuxolimab. Adults with locally advanced or metastatic melanoma, renal cell carcinoma, hepatocellular carcinoma or head and neck squamous cell carcinoma were enrolled in the trial. Before TCR sequencing, CD4+ and CD8+ T cells were separately sorted from peripheral blood. For sequencing of the TCRbeta CDR3 region, genomic DNA was extracted from the sorted cells. TCRbeta CDR3 regions were sequenced using the immunoSEQ Assay. Not all clones reach the TCRdb copy of this immuneACCESS table, which keeps in-frame sequences only. Checked studies attribute under half of the gap to unresolved V genes and leave the rest unexplained. The sample yields 67,000 or so clones; roughly 90% were counted once. Approximately 1% of the sample comes from the top ten.

The junction shows trimming of 3 bases on V and 6 bases on J, and the gene matches do not reach 5 bases of it. The cysteine opens and the phenylalanine closes a CDR3 of 15 amino acids. Only the CDR3 portion is preserved as DNA: 45 bases, with reading frame beginning at the first base. CDR1 and CDR2 are drawn from the germline V gene (reference sequence): SEHNR, FQNEAQ. The chain joins TRBV7-9 to TRBJ2-3, with 11 bases aligning to TRBD2. The sequence was obtained from an adult with an advanced solid tumor such as melanoma, head and neck, liver or kidney cancer. Specimen: CD4+ or CD8+ T cells sorted from blood, collected in a trial of the OX40 agonist ivuxolimab. The DNA sequence is given as TGTGCCAGCAGCTTCTGGACTAGCGGGCCGGATACGCAGTATTTT. Its translation is CASSFWTSGPDTQYF.